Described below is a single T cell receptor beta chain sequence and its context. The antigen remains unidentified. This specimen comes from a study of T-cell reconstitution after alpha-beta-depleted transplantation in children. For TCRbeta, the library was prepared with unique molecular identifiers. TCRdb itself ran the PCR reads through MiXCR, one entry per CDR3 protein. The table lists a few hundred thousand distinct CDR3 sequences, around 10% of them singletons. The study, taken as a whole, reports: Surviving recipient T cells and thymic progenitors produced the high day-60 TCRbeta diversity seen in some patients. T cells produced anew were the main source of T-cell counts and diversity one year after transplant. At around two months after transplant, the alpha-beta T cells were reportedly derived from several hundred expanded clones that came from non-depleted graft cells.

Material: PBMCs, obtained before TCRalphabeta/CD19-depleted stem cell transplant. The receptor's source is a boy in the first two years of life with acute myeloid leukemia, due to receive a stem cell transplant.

In nucleotides, the CDR3 is TGTGCCATCAGTGGCCGGGGTAGCTCCTACGAGCAGTACTTC. It translates to CAISGRGSSYEQYF. The J gene is TRBJ2-7, the V gene TRBV10-3; D might be TRBD2 (5 bases). Germline V gene data show CDR1 as ENHRY and CDR2 as SYGVKD. Trimming cost V 4 bases and J 0 bases, with 10 bases left between them. This CDR3 is built from 14 residues.